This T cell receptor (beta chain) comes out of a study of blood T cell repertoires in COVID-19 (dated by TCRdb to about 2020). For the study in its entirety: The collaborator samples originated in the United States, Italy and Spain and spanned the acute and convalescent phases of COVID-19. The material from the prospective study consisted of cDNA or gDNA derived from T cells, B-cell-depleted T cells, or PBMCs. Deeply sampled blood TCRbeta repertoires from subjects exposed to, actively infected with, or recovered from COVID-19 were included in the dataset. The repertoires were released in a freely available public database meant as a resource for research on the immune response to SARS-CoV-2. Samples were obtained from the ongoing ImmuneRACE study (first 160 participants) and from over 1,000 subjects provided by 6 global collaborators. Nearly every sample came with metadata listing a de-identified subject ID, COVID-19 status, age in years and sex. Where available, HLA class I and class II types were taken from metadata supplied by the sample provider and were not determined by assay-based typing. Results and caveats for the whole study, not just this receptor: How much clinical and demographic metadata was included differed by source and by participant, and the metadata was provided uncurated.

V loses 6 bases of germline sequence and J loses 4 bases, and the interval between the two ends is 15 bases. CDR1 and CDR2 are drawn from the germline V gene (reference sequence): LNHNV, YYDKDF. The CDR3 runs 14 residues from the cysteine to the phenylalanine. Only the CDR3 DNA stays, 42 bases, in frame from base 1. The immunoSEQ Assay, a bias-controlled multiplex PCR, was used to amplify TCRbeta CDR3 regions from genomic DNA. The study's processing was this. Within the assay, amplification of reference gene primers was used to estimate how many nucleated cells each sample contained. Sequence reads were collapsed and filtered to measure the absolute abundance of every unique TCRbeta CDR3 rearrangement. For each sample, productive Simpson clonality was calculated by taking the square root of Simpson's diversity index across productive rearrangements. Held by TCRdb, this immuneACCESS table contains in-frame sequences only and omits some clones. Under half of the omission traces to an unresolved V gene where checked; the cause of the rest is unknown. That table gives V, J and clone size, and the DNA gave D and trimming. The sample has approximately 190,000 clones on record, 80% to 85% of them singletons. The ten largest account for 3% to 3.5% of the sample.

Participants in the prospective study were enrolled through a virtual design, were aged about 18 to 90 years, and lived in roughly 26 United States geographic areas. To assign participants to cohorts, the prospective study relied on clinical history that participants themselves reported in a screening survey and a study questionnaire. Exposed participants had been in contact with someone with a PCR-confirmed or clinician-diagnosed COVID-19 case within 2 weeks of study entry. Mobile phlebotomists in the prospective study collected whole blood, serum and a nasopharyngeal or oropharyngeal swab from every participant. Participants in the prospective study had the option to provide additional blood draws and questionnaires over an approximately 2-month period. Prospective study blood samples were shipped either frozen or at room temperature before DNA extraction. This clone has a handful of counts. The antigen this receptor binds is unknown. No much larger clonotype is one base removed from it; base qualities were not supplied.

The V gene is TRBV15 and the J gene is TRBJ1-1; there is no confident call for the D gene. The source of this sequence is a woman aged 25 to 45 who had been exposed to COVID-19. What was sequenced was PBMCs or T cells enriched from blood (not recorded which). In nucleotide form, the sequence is TGTGCCACCAGGACCTACATCGGGTCCACTGAAGCTTTCTTT. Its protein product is CATRTYIGSTEAFF.